One T cell receptor beta chain is described in this entry. This entry is derived from a study of OX40 agonist ivuxolimab in advanced cancers. Trimming took off 10 bases at V and 1 base at J, with 9 bases between the two ends. Germline V lookup: CDR1 MNHEY, CDR2 SMNVEV (reference sequence). This CDR3 is 12 amino acids long. Clones were sequenced by immunoSEQ multiplex PCR, and TCRdb holds only the in-frame ones, with some missing. The table records about 70,000 clones, roughly 78% of them present only once. The gene calls are TRBV27 and TRBJ2-3; D gene unclear. The TCR sequence derives from an adult with an advanced solid tumor such as melanoma, head and neck, liver or kidney cancer. The input for sequencing was CD4+ or CD8+ T cells sorted from blood, taken in a trial of the OX40 agonist ivuxolimab. The CDR3 nucleotides are TGTGCCACCGAAGGGCGCACAGATACGCAGTATTTT. Translation gives CATEGRTDTQYF.